The entry below gives a single TCR beta chain sequence along with its context. What it recognizes is unknown. MiXCR was run by TCRdb on the reads, yielding one entry per CDR3 protein. The data contain some 220,000 distinct CDR3 sequences, less than 50% of them singletons. Unmatched junction bases numbered 4, after V lost 5 bases and J lost 1 base. This CDR3 spans 16 amino acids. Per germline, CDR1 SEHNR and CDR2 FQNEAQ (reference sequence). This sample is drawn from a study of T cell repertoires in cytomegalovirus infection. Study summary: HLA-B-restricted CMV epitopes that are well studied were used alongside recently identified HLA-C-restricted ones.

This rearrangement joins TRBV7-9 to TRBJ1-4; 10 bases map to TRBD1. The sample was CD8+ T cells from cultured PBMCs, taken from culture after CMV antigen stimulation. The sequence was obtained from a human donor in good health (CMV status not recorded). Some clones in this sample may be carry-over from other donors' samples. CDR3 DNA sequence: TGTGCCAGCAGCGCGACAGGGGGCATAACTAATGAAAAACTGTTTTTT. This codes for CASSATGGITNEKLFF.